The rows below give T cell receptor beta chains drawn from one sample of a study of blood T cell repertoires in COVID-19. Using immunoSEQ multiplex PCR, the repertoire was profiled, and TCRdb retains in-frame clones only, with some absent. The sample has about 160,000 clones; 80% to 95% are singletons. Sequencing was performed on peripheral blood. The receptors come from a woman between 45 and 60 years old with acute or convalescent COVID-19. CDR3s include the opening cysteine and the closing phenylalanine or tryptophan. Clone size, where shown, is once, few, many, or a class for clones that have expanded.

CDR3 protein | clone size | J gene | V gene
CASSRNGGGNFF | - | TRBJ2-1 | TRBV21-1
CASSFTGVNTEAFF | - | TRBJ1-1 | TRBV28
CASSRGINEKLFF | - | TRBJ1-4 | TRBV18
CASSARMEGRRNTEAFF | - | TRBJ1-1 | TRBV6-2/TRBV6-3
CAWSVGTYSNQPQHF | - | TRBJ1-5 | TRBV30
CASSAEGGARLGGYTF | - | TRBJ1-2 | TRBV9
CAWSRGGVYNEQFF | - | TRBJ2-1 | TRBV30
CASSDYRRTGIEQFF | - | TRBJ2-1 | TRBV2
CASSLERGGITEAFF | - | TRBJ1-1 | TRBV13
CASSELSWEKQYF | - | TRBJ2-7 | TRBV2
CASSQGQGGGADTQYF | - | TRBJ2-3 | TRBV4-1
CASSYSTRKETQYF | - | TRBJ2-5 | TRBV6-2/TRBV6-3
CASSFGGTEQFF | - | TRBJ2-1 | TRBV12-3/TRBV12-4
CASSVDRGDHYGYTF | - | TRBJ1-2 | TRBV5-1
CASSFLESNEKLFF | few | TRBJ1-4 | TRBV19
CASTYLGGRSYEQYF | - | TRBJ2-7 | TRBV7-2
CASRTNGGGYSNQPQHF | once | TRBJ1-5 | TRBV28
CASSLWGTPTGNTF | - | TRBJ1-2 | TRBV11-2